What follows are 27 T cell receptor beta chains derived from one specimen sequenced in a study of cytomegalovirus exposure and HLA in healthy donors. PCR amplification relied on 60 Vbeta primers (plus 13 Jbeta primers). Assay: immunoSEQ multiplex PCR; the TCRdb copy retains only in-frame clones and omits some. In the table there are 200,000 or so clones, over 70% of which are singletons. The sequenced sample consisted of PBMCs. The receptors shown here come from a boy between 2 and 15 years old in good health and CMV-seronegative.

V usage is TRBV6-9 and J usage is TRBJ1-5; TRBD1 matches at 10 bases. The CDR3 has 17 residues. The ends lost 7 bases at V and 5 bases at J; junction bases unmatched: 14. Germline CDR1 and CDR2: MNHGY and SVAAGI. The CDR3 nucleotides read TGTGCCAGCATTCACAGTTGGGACAGGGGCTTTTATCAGCCCCAGCATTTT. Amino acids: CASIHSWDRGFYQPQHF.

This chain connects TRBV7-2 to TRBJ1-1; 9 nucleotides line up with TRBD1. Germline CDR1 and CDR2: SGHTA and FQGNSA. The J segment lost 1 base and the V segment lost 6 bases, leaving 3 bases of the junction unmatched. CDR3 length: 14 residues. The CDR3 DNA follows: TGTGCCAGCAGTTCGGGACAGGGGAACACTGAAGCTTTCTTT. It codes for CASSSGQGNTEAFF.

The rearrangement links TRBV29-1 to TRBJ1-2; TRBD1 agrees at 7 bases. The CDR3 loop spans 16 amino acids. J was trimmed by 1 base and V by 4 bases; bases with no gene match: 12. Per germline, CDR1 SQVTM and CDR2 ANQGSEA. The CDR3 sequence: CSVVDPRQGVNYGYTF. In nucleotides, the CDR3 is TGCAGCGTTGTCGACCCTAGGCAGGGGGTTAACTATGGCTACACCTTC.

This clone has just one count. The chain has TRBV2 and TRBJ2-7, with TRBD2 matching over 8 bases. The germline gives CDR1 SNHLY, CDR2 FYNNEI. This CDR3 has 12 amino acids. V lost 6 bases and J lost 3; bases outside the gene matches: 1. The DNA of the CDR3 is TGTGCCAGCAGGAGCGGGGGCTACGAGCAGTACTTC. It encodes CASRSGGYEQYF.

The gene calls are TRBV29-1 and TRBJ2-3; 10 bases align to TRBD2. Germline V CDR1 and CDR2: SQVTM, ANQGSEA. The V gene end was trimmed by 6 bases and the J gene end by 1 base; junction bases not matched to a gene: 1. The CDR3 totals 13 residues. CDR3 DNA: TGCAGCGTGCTAGCGGGGGGCACAGATACGCAGTATTTT. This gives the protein CSVLAGGTDTQYF.

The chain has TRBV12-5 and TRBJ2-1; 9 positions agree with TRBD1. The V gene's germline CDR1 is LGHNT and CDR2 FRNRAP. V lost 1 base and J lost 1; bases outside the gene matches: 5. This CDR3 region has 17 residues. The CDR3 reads CASGLGLGTGSYNEQFF. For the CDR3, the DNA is TGTGCTAGTGGTTTGGGCCTCGGGACAGGGTCCTACAATGAGCAGTTCTTC.

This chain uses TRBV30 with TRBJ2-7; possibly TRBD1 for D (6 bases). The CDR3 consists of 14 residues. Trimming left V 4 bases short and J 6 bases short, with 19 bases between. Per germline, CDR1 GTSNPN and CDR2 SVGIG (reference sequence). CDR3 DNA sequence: TGTGCCTGGACCCCCATCACAGGGTCAAGCGAGCAGTACTTC. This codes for CAWTPITGSSEQYF. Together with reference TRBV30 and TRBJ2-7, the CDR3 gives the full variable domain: SQTIHQWPATLVQPVGSPLSLECTVEGTSNPNLYWYRQAAGRGLQLLFYSVGIGQISSEVPQNLSASRPQDRQFILSSKKLLLSDSGFYLCAWTPITGSSEQYFGPGTRLTVT.

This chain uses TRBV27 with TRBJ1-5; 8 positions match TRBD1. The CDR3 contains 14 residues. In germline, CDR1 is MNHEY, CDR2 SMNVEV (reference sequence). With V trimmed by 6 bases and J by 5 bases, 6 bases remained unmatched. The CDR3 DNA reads TGTGCCAGCAGCCCAGGACAGGGCTATCAGCCCCAGCATTTT. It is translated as CASSPGQGYQPQHF.

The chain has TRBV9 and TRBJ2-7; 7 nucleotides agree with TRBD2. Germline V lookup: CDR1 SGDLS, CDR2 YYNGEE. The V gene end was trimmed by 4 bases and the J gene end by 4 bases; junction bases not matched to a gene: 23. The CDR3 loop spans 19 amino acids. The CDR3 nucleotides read TGTGCCAGCAGCTTCTCAGTAGGTAGCGGGCCTCCCTCGATGTACGAGCAGTACTTC. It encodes CASSFSVGSGPPSMYEQYF.

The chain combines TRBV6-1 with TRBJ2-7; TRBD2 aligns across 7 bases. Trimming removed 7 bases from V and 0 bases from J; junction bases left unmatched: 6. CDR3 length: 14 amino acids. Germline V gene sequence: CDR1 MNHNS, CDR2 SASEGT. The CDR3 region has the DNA TGTGCCAGCAAGTGGGAGGGCTCCTCCTACGAGCAGTACTTC. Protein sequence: CASKWEGSSYEQYF.

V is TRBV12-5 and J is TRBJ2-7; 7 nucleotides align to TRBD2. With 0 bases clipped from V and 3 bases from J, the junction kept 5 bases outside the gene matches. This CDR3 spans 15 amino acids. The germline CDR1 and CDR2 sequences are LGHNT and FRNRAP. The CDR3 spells CASGLVSSGHYEQYF. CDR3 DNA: TGTGCTAGTGGTTTGGTGTCTAGCGGCCACTACGAGCAGTACTTC.

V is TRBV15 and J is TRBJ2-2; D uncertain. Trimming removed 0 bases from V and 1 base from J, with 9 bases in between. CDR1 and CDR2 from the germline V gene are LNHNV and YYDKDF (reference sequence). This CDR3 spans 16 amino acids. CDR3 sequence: CATSRDRRRNTGELFF. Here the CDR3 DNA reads TGTGCCACCAGCAGAGATCGGCGGCGGAACACCGGGGAGCTGTTTTTT.

The CDR3 DNA is TGTGCCAGCTCACCACCGGGCCAGTCCGCTGGTGGCTACACCTTC. Translation: CASSPPGQSAGGYTF. The rearrangement joins TRBV18 to TRBJ1-2; D ambiguous. The V end was cut by 0 bases, the J end by 7 bases, with 15 bases between. Germline V gene sequence: CDR1 KGHSH, CDR2 LQKENI. This CDR3 has 15 amino acids.

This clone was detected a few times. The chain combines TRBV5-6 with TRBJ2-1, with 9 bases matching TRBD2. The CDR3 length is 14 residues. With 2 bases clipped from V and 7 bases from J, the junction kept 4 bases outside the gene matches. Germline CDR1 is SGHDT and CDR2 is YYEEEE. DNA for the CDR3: TGTGCCAGCAGCTTTTCAGCGGGAGGAAATGAGCAGTTCTTC. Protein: CASSFSAGGNEQFF.

The CDR3 nucleotides read TGTGCCAGCAGATTGTTAGCAGCCGGCACAGATACGCAGTATTTT. This codes for CASRLLAAGTDTQYF. V and J are TRBV5-6 and TRBJ2-3; D gene uncertain. CDR3 length equals 15 residues. Germline loops: CDR1 SGHDT, CDR2 YYEEEE. Trimming took 5 bases from V and 1 from J, leaving 14 bases between them.

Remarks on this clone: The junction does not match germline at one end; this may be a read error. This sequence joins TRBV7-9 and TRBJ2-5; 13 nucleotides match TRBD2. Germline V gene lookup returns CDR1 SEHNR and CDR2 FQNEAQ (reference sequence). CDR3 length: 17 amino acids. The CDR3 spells CSSSSSPGLAGKETQYF. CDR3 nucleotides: TGTTCCAGCAGCTCAAGCCCGGGACTAGCGGGGAAAGAGACCCAGTACTTC.

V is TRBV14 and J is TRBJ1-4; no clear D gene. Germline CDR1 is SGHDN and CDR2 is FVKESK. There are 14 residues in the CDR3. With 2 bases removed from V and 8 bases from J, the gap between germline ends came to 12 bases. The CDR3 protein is CASSQPGGLEKLFF. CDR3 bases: TGTGCCAGCAGCCAACCAGGCGGGTTAGAAAAACTGTTTTTT.

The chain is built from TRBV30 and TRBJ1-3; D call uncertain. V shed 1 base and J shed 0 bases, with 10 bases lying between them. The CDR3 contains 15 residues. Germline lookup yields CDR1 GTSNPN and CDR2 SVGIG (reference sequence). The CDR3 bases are TGTGCCTGGAGTGAAGACATCCGCTCTGGAAACACCATATATTTT. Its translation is CAWSEDIRSGNTIYF.

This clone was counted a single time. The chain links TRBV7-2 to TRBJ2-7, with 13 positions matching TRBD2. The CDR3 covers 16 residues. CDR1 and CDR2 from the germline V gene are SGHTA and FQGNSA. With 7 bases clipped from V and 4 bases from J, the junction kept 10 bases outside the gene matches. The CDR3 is CASTGLPGLAGYEQYF. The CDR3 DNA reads TGTGCCAGCACCGGACTGCCGGGACTAGCGGGGTACGAGCAGTACTTC.

As DNA, the CDR3 is TGTGCCAGCAGTGAAGGCCTAGCGGGGGGCTCCTACGAGCAGTACTTC. It encodes CASSEGLAGGSYEQYF. J is TRBJ2-7 and V is TRBV6-1; the match to TRBD2 covers 11 bases. There are 16 residues in the CDR3. CDR1 is MNHNS, CDR2 SASEGT, per germline. The V gene end was trimmed by 1 base and the J gene end by 0 bases; junction bases not matched to a gene: 2.

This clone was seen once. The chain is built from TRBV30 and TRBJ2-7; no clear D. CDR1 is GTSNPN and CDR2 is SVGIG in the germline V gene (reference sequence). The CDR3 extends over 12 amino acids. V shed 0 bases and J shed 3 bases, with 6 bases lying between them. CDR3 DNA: TGTGCCTGGAGTGTTGCAGTCTACGAGCAGTACTTC. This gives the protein CAWSVAVYEQYF.

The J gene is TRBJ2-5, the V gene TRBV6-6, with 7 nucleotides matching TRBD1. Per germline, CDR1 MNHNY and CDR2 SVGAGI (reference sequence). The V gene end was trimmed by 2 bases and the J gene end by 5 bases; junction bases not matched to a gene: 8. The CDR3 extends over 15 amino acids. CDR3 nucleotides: TGTGCCAGCAGTTACGGGACAGCCGATGGGGAGACCCAGTACTTC. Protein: CASSYGTADGETQYF.

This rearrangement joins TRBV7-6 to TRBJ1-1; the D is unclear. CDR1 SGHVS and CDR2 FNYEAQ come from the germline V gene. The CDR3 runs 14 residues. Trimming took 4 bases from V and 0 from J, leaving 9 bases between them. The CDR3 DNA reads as TGTGCCAGCAGCTCACCAGATATGAACACTGAAGCTTTCTTT. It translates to CASSSPDMNTEAFF. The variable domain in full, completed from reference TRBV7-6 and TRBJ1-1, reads GAGVSQSPRYKVTKRGQDVALRCDPISGHVSLYWYRQALGQGPEFLTYFNYEAQQDKSGLPNDRFSAERPEGSISTLTIQRTEQRDSAMYRCASSSPDMNTEAFFGQGTRLTVV.

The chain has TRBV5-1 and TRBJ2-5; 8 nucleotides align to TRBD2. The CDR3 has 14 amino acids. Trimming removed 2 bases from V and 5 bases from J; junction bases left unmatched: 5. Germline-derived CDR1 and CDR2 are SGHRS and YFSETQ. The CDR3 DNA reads TGCGCCAGCAGCTTTGGACAGCGGGGGGAGACCCAGTACTTC. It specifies CASSFGQRGETQYF.

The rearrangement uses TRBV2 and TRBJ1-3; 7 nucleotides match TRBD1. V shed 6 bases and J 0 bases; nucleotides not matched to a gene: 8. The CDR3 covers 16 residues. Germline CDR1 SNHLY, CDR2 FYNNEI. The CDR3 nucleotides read TGTGCCAGCAGGGACCGCAGGGGGAACTCTGGAAACACCATATATTTT. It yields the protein CASRDRRGNSGNTIYF.

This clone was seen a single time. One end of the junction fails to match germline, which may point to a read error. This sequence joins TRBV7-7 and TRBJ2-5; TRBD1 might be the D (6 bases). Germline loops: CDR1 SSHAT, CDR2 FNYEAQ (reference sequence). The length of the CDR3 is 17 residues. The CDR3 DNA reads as TGTGCTAGCAGCTTAGCATTTTATAAGACAGGCGGAGAGACCCAGTACTTC. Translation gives CASSLAFYKTGGETQYF.

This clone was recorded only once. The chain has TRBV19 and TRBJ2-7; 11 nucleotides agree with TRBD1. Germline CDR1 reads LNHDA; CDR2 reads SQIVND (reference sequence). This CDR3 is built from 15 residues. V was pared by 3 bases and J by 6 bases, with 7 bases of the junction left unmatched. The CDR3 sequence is CASSMWDRGAGEQYF. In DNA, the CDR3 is TGTGCCAGTAGTATGTGGGACAGGGGGGCCGGCGAGCAGTACTTC. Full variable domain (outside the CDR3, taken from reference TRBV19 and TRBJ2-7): DGGITQSPKYLFRKEGQNVTLSCEQNLNHDAMYWYRQDPGQGLRLIYYSQIVNDFQKGDIAEGYSVSREKKESFPLTVTSAQKNPTAFYLCASSMWDRGAGEQYFGPGTRLTVT.